The 25 T cell receptor beta chains reported below all come from one sample, sequenced in a study of blood T cell repertoires in COVID-19. Sequencing was performed with immunoSEQ multiplex PCR; in TCRdb, only in-frame clones are kept and a portion is missing. This repertoire shows tens of thousands of clones, approximately 88% found once; its top ten account for roughly 2.5%. The sequenced material came from peripheral blood. Receptors originate from a man in his forties or fifties with acute or convalescent COVID-19.

The rearrangement joins TRBV9 to TRBJ2-7; 9 bases line up with TRBD2. The CDR3 has 15 residues. The germline V gene has CDR1 SGDLS and CDR2 YYNGEE. V shed 4 bases, J shed 4 bases, and the junction held 9 bases outside the gene matches. Here the CDR3 DNA reads TGTGCCAGCAGCCCCACGGGGCGGGAGGGGTACGAGCAGTACTTC. Protein sequence: CASSPTGREGYEQYF.

This chain connects TRBV3-1 (or the pseudogene TRBV3-2) to TRBJ1-4; D perhaps matches TRBD1 (6 bases). The V gene lost 1 base and the J gene lost 4 bases, with 7 bases spanning the gap. The CDR3 has 14 residues. The germline CDR1 and CDR2 sequences are LGHDT and YNNKEL (reference sequence). The CDR3 region is CASSQGQDNEKLFF. The CDR3 nucleotides are TGTGCCAGCAGCCAAGGACAGGATAATGAAAAACTGTTTTTT.

The chain joins TRBV27 to TRBJ2-2; TRBD1 agrees at 9 bases. Germline trimming cut 6 bases from V and 8 bases from J; bases unmatched to any gene: 13. CDR3 size: 16 residues. The germline V gene has CDR1 MNHEY and CDR2 SMNVEV (reference sequence). The CDR3 DNA reads as TGTGCCAGCAGCGAAACCGGGACAGGGATTCGGGGGGAGCTGTTTTTT. It yields the protein CASSETGTGIRGELFF.

This chain joins TRBV5-1 and TRBJ2-1, with 9 positions matching TRBD1. The V gene's germline CDR1 is SGHRS and CDR2 YFSETQ. V gave up 4 bases and J gave up 8 bases; unmatched junction bases: 13. The CDR3 contains 16 residues. CDR3 sequence (DNA): TGCGCCAGCAGCGCAGGAGGACAGGGGCCGACTGATGAGCAGTTCTTC. It yields the protein CASSAGGQGPTDEQFF.

V usage is TRBV15 and J usage is TRBJ2-5; 10 nucleotides align to TRBD1. CDR1 is LNHNV and CDR2 is YYDKDF in the germline V gene (reference sequence). V shed 1 base, J shed 5 bases, and the junction held 4 bases outside the gene matches. The CDR3 has 15 amino acids. Here the CDR3 DNA reads TGTGCCACCAGCAGAGGACAGGGGGCAGGGGAGACCCAGTACTTC. Translation gives CATSRGQGAGETQYF.

The rearrangement uses TRBV10-2 and TRBJ2-2; 12 nucleotides line up with TRBD2. The junction had 3 bases not matched to a gene; V was cut back by 7 bases and J by 6 bases. CDR3 length: 14 residues. Looked up from germline, CDR1 is WSHSY and CDR2 is SAAADI. CDR3 region: CASISSGRAGELFF. As DNA, the CDR3 is TGCGCCAGCATTTCTAGCGGGAGGGCCGGGGAGCTGTTTTTT.

The CDR3 nucleotides are TGTGCCAGCAGCTCCAGGGGGTATTTCCGGGACAGGGACACCGGGGAGCTGTTTTTT. This encodes CASSSRGYFRDRDTGELFF. This chain links TRBV13 with TRBJ2-2, with 9 bases lining up with TRBD1. The V gene end was trimmed by 4 bases and the J gene end by 3 bases; junction bases not matched to a gene: 15. The CDR3 sequence is 19 residues long. Per germline, CDR1 PRHDT and CDR2 FYEKMQ (reference sequence). The full variable domain, rest sourced from reference TRBV13 and TRBJ2-2, is AAGVIQSPRHLIKEKRETATLKCYPIPRHDTVYWYQQGPGQDPQFLISFYEKMQSDKGSIPDRFSAQQFSDYHSELNMSSLELGDSALYFCASSSRGYFRDRDTGELFFGEGSRLTVL.

The chain carries TRBV2 and TRBJ2-1; D gene ambiguous. The ends were cut back, 6 bases at V and 0 bases at J, with 9 bases in the middle. This CDR3 spans 14 amino acids. Germline V gene lookup returns CDR1 SNHLY and CDR2 FYNNEI. The CDR3: CASRTTFSYNEQFF. The CDR3, as DNA: TGTGCCAGCAGAACCACTTTCTCCTACAATGAGCAGTTCTTC.

This clone was detected once. The chain has TRBV10-2 and TRBJ2-7, with 9 bases that match TRBD1. J lost 2 bases, V lost 7 bases, and 6 bases had no gene match. Per the germline V gene, CDR1 is WSHSY and CDR2 is SAAADI. This CDR3 is 14 amino acids long. The CDR3, as DNA: TGCGCCAGCACCCTGACAGGGGGACCCTACGAGCAGTACTTC. It codes for CASTLTGGPYEQYF.

The chain recombines TRBV5-6 with TRBJ1-4; D possibly corresponds to TRBD1 (5 bases). The V end lost 2 bases, the J end lost 12 bases, and 11 bases lay between the germline ends. The V gene's germline CDR1 is SGHDT and CDR2 YYEEEE. This CDR3 comprises 12 residues. In DNA, the CDR3 is TGTGCCAGCAGCTTCGTAAGGGGTGAACTGTTTTTT. Its protein product is CASSFVRGELFF.

V usage is TRBV7-9 and J usage is TRBJ1-2; D perhaps matches TRBD1 (6 bases). CDR3 length: 13 residues. Germline V CDR1 and CDR2: SEHNR, FQNEAQ (reference sequence). Trimming took off 4 bases at V and 8 bases at J, with 14 bases between the two ends. The DNA for the CDR3 is TGTGCCAGCAGCTCCGAACAGGGTAGGGGCTACACCTTC. It codes for CASSSEQGRGYTF.

This chain links TRBV29-1 with TRBJ2-5; 10 bases match TRBD2. CDR1 and CDR2 from the germline V gene are SQVTM and ANQGSEA. The CDR3 runs to 13 residues. The ends lost 6 bases at V and 3 bases at J; junction bases unmatched: 4. CDR3 in amino acids: CSVQTSGEETQYF. The CDR3 bases are TGCAGCGTCCAAACTAGCGGGGAAGAGACCCAGTACTTC.

This clone was seen only once. V gene TRBV27 combines with J gene TRBJ1-6; D not resolved. CDR3 length: 16 residues. The V end lost 3 bases, the J end lost 0 bases, and 9 bases lay between the germline ends. The germline V gene has CDR1 MNHEY and CDR2 SMNVEV (reference sequence). This CDR3 is CASSLRESSYNSPLHF. CDR3 nucleotide sequence: TGTGCCAGCAGTTTGAGGGAGAGCTCCTATAATTCACCCCTCCACTTT.

The chain has TRBV7-8 and TRBJ2-1; 9 bases match TRBD2. Trimming took 1 base from V and 9 from J; bases not matched to a gene: 10. The CDR3 loop spans 16 amino acids. The germline gives CDR1 SGHVS, CDR2 FQNEAQ. The CDR3 nucleotides are TGTGCCAGCAGCTTAGGCGGGAGGGCCGTAGGAAGTGAGCAGTTCTTC. Its protein is CASSLGGRAVGSEQFF.

The V and J genes are TRBV3-1 (or the pseudogene TRBV3-2) and TRBJ2-3; D perhaps matches TRBD1 (6 bases). From germline, CDR1 is LGHDT and CDR2 YNNKEL (reference sequence). The CDR3 sequence is 15 residues long. V lost 0 bases and J lost 6, with 13 bases in between. The CDR3 DNA sequence: TGTGCCAGCAGCCAAGATCAACAGGGATGGGATACGCAGTATTTT. Translation gives CASSQDQQGWDTQYF.

The CDR3 sequence is CATMEERSTGELFF. DNA of the CDR3: TGTGCCACGATGGAGGAACGGAGCACCGGGGAGCTGTTTTTT. The chain has TRBV24-1 and TRBJ2-2; D may be TRBD2 (5 bases). Looked up from germline, CDR1 is KGHDR and CDR2 is SFDVKD. The CDR3 is made up of 14 amino acids. V was pared by 10 bases and J by 4 bases, with 15 bases between.

This clone was seen a handful of times. The chain links TRBV5-1 to TRBJ1-2; D remains unclear. Germline V gene data show CDR1 as SGHRS and CDR2 as YFSETQ. V lost 0 bases and J lost 0, with 3 bases in between. The CDR3 runs to 13 residues. CDR3 residues: CASSLDTNYGYTF. The CDR3 coding sequence is TGCGCCAGCAGCTTGGATACTAACTATGGCTACACCTTC.

The sample holds one count of this clone. This chain links TRBV27 with TRBJ2-1; 13 bases match TRBD2. The CDR3 is made up of 15 amino acids. From germline, CDR1 is MNHEY and CDR2 SMNVEV (reference sequence). Losses at the gene ends were 6 bases for V and 7 bases for J; bases not matched to a gene: 6. The CDR3 spells CASSWGLAGSNEQFF. CDR3 nucleotides: TGTGCCAGCAGCTGGGGACTAGCGGGAAGTAATGAGCAGTTCTTC.

This CDR3 reads CAWTRGAGTDTQYF. The CDR3 region has the DNA TGTGCCTGGACCCGGGGAGCGGGAACAGATACGCAGTATTTT. V usage is TRBV30 and J usage is TRBJ2-3; 7 bases agree with TRBD2. CDR1 is GTSNPN and CDR2 is SVGIG in the germline V gene (reference sequence). The CDR3 is 14 amino acids. V lost 4 bases, J lost 3 bases, and 7 bases stayed unmatched.

The V call is TRBV19, the J call TRBJ2-3; 8 bases are shared with TRBD2. V lost 5 bases and J lost 1; bases outside the gene matches: 2. Germline-derived CDR1 and CDR2 are LNHDA and SQIVND (reference sequence). This CDR3 contains 14 residues. The chain's CDR3 is CASSLTSGTDTQYF. In nucleotides, the CDR3 is TGTGCCAGTAGTCTGACTAGCGGCACAGATACGCAGTATTTT.

V usage is TRBV28 and J usage is TRBJ2-3; weak D call: TRBD1 (7 bases). Germline CDR1 reads MDHEN; CDR2 reads SYDVKM. The CDR3 is 16 amino acids. The V end lost 2 bases, the J end lost 4 bases, and 16 bases lay between the germline ends. The CDR3 is CASSLPGRGGADTQYF. CDR3 nucleotide sequence: TGTGCCAGCAGTTTACCCGGGAGAGGGGGCGCAGATACGCAGTATTTT.

The rearrangement links TRBV10-1 to TRBJ2-7; 12 bases fit TRBD2. Germline trimming cut 4 bases from V and 4 bases from J; bases unmatched to any gene: 2. Looked up from germline, CDR1 is WNHNN and CDR2 is SYGVQD (reference sequence). The length of the CDR3 is 14 residues. CDR3 sequence: CASSAGLAGYEQYF. For the CDR3, the DNA is TGCGCCAGCAGTGCCGGACTAGCGGGGTACGAGCAGTACTTC.

The chain couples TRBV19 to TRBJ2-1; tentative D call: TRBD1 (7 bases). Germline values: CDR1 LNHDA, CDR2 SQIVND (reference sequence). V lost 5 bases and J lost 0, with 14 bases in between. The CDR3 totals 16 residues. CDR3 DNA: TGTGCCAGTAGTCGGCAGGGGGGAAGCTCCTACAATGAGCAGTTCTTC. Translating it yields CASSRQGGSSYNEQFF.

The genes are TRBV6-5 and TRBJ1-6, with a possible D match to TRBD1 (6 bases). Germline CDR1 is MNHEY and CDR2 is SVGAGI. This CDR3 is 14 amino acids long. V was clipped by 8 bases and J by 0 bases, with 8 bases between them. In DNA, the CDR3 is TGTGCCAGCCTAGGGGGCTCCTATAATTCACCCCTCCACTTT. Translating it yields CASLGGSYNSPLHF.

The gene calls are TRBV3-1 (or the pseudogene TRBV3-2) and TRBJ2-7; D may be TRBD2 (5 bases). CDR1 and CDR2 (germline): LGHDT, YNNKEL (reference sequence). Deletions cut 4 bases from V and 6 bases from J, with 13 bases between. This CDR3 comprises 13 residues. As DNA, the CDR3 is TGTGCCAGCAGCCCCCCCGGGGTGAGCGAGCAGTACTTC. Protein sequence: CASSPPGVSEQYF.